This T cell receptor beta chain was profiled in a study of cytomegalovirus exposure and HLA in healthy donors. About the study: Sequencing of some 190 million T cells in an earlier analysis found approximately 120 million unique TCR beta sequences. Study-level points and caveats: Equally common other TCR beta chains were less clonally expanded than HLA-associated ones, a later analysis found. Some TCR beta chains (more than 150 of them) were listed as cytomegalovirus-associated. A link between a missense DCLRE1C variant and TCR beta V- and J-gene trimming emerged from a later analysis.

Primers for the PCR totalled 60 Vbeta and 13 Jbeta. Measured with immunoSEQ multiplex PCR; TCRdb has only the in-frame clones, and not every one. The sample consists of over 50,000 clones, more than 70% of them appearing once. This CDR3 has 14 amino acids. Germline V gene data show CDR1 as MGHRA and CDR2 as YSYEKL. Germline trimming cut 3 bases from V and 9 bases from J; bases unmatched to any gene: 5. For this clone: The antigen remains undetermined.

The receptor was isolated from a man aged 50-60 years in good health and CMV-seropositive. This chain connects TRBV4-1 to TRBJ1-1; 12 bases are shared with TRBD1. The sample consisted of PBMCs. DNA of the CDR3: TGCGCCAGCAGCCAGGGGACAGGGGGCGTTCAAGCTTTCTTT. This codes for CASSQGTGGVQAFF.